This T cell receptor (beta chain) was sequenced during a study of glioma-infiltrating T cells. Study information: Samples included WHO grade II oligodendrogliomas or astrocytomas and initial-diagnosis grade IV glioblastomas. General study findings and limits: Tissue-blood divergence was below expectation in non-neoplastic patients, above in gliomas. Tissue and blood shared very few CDR3 sequences.

This clonotype was seen many times. Its target is unknown. TCR alpha and beta CDR3 regions were amplified from RNA using iRepertoire nested multiplex PCR. TCRdb passed the multiplex PCR reads through MiXCR, listing each CDR3 protein once. The data show a few hundred thousand distinct CDR3 sequences, with roughly two fifths seen just once and around 12% held by the top ten. The CDR3 totals 14 residues. The trim removed 1 base at V and 7 bases at J, leaving 5 bases unmatched. Germline V gene lookup returns CDR1 LNHNV and CDR2 YYDKDF (reference sequence). The rearrangement joins TRBV15 to TRBJ1-1; TRBD1 aligns across 8 bases. The sample taken for sequencing was glioma tissue, nonneoplastic brain tissue, or PBMCs (not recorded which). This TCR was sampled from a human donor with low-grade glioma or glioblastoma, undergoing nonglioma brain surgery, or in good health (not recorded which). CDR3 nucleotide sequence: TGTGCCACCAGCAGAGGACAGGGGAGAGGTGAAGCTTTCTTT. Amino acids: CATSRGQGRGEAFF.